The 27 T cell receptor beta chains listed next were all sequenced from one sample in a study of blood T cell repertoires in COVID-19. Method: immunoSEQ multiplex PCR; TCRdb's copy keeps in-frame clones and lacks some. The table lists some 150,000 clones, around 80% of them singletons. The sample consisted of peripheral blood. The receptors come from a human donor in a cohort sampled during active COVID-19.

This sequence joins TRBV15 and TRBJ1-2; D is unclear. V was shortened by 0 bases and J by 0 bases, with 11 bases between the two germline ends. Germline values: CDR1 LNHNV, CDR2 YYDKDF (reference sequence). The CDR3 covers 16 residues. The CDR3 coding sequence is TGTGCCACCAGCAGAGATCTATTACGGGCTAACTATGGCTACACCTTC. It specifies CATSRDLLRANYGYTF.

The rearrangement joins TRBV3-1 (or the pseudogene TRBV3-2) to TRBJ2-1; 7 bases line up with TRBD1. Germline V gives CDR1 LGHDT, CDR2 YNNKEL (reference sequence). This CDR3 comprises 16 residues. Losses at the gene ends were 6 bases for V and 6 bases for J; bases not matched to a gene: 14. CDR3 residues: CASSGEGGGSFNEQFF. The CDR3 DNA sequence: TGTGCCAGCAGTGGCGAAGGGGGCGGTTCTTTCAATGAGCAGTTCTTC.

The V call is TRBV7-2, the J call TRBJ1-3; D possibly corresponds to TRBD1 (5 bases). V was clipped by 5 bases and J by 0 bases, with 14 bases between them. The CDR3 length is 16 residues. The germline V gene has CDR1 SGHTA and CDR2 FQGNSA. In DNA form, the CDR3 reads TGTGCCAGCAGCGCGCGACAGTCACCCTCTGGAAACACCATATATTTT. Amino acid sequence: CASSARQSPSGNTIYF.

J is TRBJ1-3 and V is TRBV7-2; 11 nucleotides align to TRBD1. Germline CDR1 is SGHTA and CDR2 is FQGNSA. The V and J ends lost 5 bases and 3 bases, in that order; junction bases with no gene match: 9. The CDR3 length is 17 residues. Here the CDR3 reads CASSRRRTGGGGNTIYF. In nucleotides, the CDR3 is TGTGCCAGCAGCCGGCGGAGGACAGGGGGCGGTGGAAACACCATATATTTT.

The rearrangement links TRBV29-1 to TRBJ1-1; the D gene is possibly TRBD1 (6 bases). V lost 3 bases, J lost 4 bases, and 12 bases lay in between. The germline CDR1 and CDR2 sequences are SQVTM and ANQGSEA. CDR3 size: 13 residues. As DNA, the CDR3 is TGCAGCGTTGAGGGGGGGCGTAGCACTGAAGCTTTCTTT. It specifies CSVEGGRSTEAFF.

The chain couples TRBV19 to TRBJ2-1, with 10 bases aligning to TRBD2. CDR3 length: 13 amino acids. Germline trimming cut 8 bases from V and 8 bases from J; bases unmatched to any gene: 6. Per the germline V gene, CDR1 is LNHDA and CDR2 is SQIVND (reference sequence). The CDR3: CASAGTSVDEQFF. In nucleotides, the CDR3 is TGTGCCAGTGCCGGGACTAGCGTCGATGAGCAGTTCTTC.

The V gene is TRBV29-1, the J gene TRBJ1-1; 8 bases align to TRBD1. Losses at the gene ends were 4 bases for V and 6 bases for J; bases not matched to a gene: 7. The CDR3 covers 13 residues. CDR1 and CDR2 from the germline V gene are SQVTM and ANQGSEA. CDR3 loop: CSVAQTGDSEAFF. As DNA, the CDR3 is TGCAGCGTTGCACAGACAGGGGACTCTGAAGCTTTCTTT. The whole variable domain, filled in from reference TRBV29-1 and TRBJ1-1, reads SAVISQKPSRDICQRGTSLTIQCQVDSQVTMMFWYRQQPGQSLTLIATANQGSEATYESGFVIDKFPISRPNLTFSTLTVSNMSPEDSSIYLCSVAQTGDSEAFFGQGTRLTVV.

This clone showed up just once. This chain joins TRBV27 and TRBJ1-2; 7 bases align to TRBD1. Germline V gene lookup returns CDR1 MNHEY and CDR2 SMNVEV (reference sequence). The CDR3 runs 14 residues. V was clipped by 0 bases and J by 8 bases; unmatched bases: 6. The CDR3 region is CASSLSRQGWGYTF. CDR3 nucleotides: TGTGCCAGCAGTTTATCTCGACAGGGTTGGGGCTACACCTTC.

The chain is built from TRBV5-4 and TRBJ2-7; 7 positions match TRBD1. The V gene's germline CDR1 is SGHNT and CDR2 YYREEE (reference sequence). CDR3 size: 15 residues. V lost 4 bases, J lost 0 bases, and 7 bases stayed unmatched. CDR3 sequence (DNA): TGTGCCAGCAGCGACAGGGACGTTGCCTCCTACGAGCAGTACTTC. This codes for CASSDRDVASYEQYF.

The chain employs TRBV14 and TRBJ2-7; 7 nucleotides agree with TRBD1. From germline, CDR1 is SGHDN and CDR2 FVKESK. This CDR3 spans 16 amino acids. J gave up 5 bases and V 3 bases, and 13 bases lay outside the gene matches. The DNA for the CDR3 is TGTGCCAGCAGCCAGCTGACAGGGCAAAATTATCACGAGCAGTACTTC. Its translation: CASSQLTGQNYHEQYF. The full variable domain, in which reference TRBV14 and TRBJ2-7 provide the parts outside the CDR3, is EAGVTQFPSHSVIEKGQTVTLRCDPISGHDNLYWYRRVMGKEIKFLLHFVKESKQDESGMPNNRFLAERTGGTYSTLKVQPAELEDSGVYFCASSQLTGQNYHEQYFGPGTRLTVT.

This clone was detected only once. The chain uses TRBV6-5 and TRBJ2-4; 8 bases line up with TRBD1. The germline gives CDR1 MNHEY, CDR2 SVGAGI. This CDR3 has 13 amino acids. Trimming cost V 4 bases and J 15 bases; bases outside gene matches: 11. The CDR3 here is CASSSIPGGRPYF. The CDR3 DNA is TGTGCCAGCAGTTCAATTCCAGGGGGCCGCCCGTACTTC.

CDR3 in amino acids: CASGTSGGQETQYF. The CDR3 DNA reads as TGCGCCAGCGGTACTAGCGGGGGGCAAGAGACCCAGTACTTC. This sequence joins TRBV5-1 and TRBJ2-5, with 12 nucleotides matching TRBD2. With V trimmed by 7 bases and J by 2 bases, 3 bases remained unmatched. The CDR3 is made up of 14 amino acids. Germline CDR1 and CDR2: SGHRS and YFSETQ.

The V gene is TRBV19, the J gene TRBJ2-3; D is perhaps TRBD1 (6 bases). This CDR3 comprises 15 residues. Germline V gene sequence: CDR1 LNHDA, CDR2 SQIVND (reference sequence). V gave up 6 bases and J gave up 4 bases, with 17 bases separating them. The CDR3 spells CASRDRPSGADTQYF. The CDR3 DNA is TGTGCCAGTAGGGACAGACCCTCGGGCGCAGATACGCAGTATTTT.

The rearrangement joins TRBV3-1 (or the pseudogene TRBV3-2) to TRBJ1-2; D not certain. Trimming cost V 3 bases and J 1 base, with 12 bases left between them. Germline V gene data show CDR1 as LGHDT and CDR2 as YNNKEL (reference sequence). The CDR3 has 15 amino acids. CDR3 nucleotides: TGTGCCAGCAGCCACGCGGCGGGTCATAACTATGGCTACACCTTC. This sequence encodes CASSHAAGHNYGYTF.

The chain combines TRBV12-3 or TRBV12-4 with TRBJ2-7; the D is unclear. The ends were cut back, 5 bases at V and 0 bases at J, with 2 bases in the middle. The CDR3 loop spans 11 amino acids. The CDR3 spells CASSHSYEQYF. CDR3 coding DNA: TGTGCCAGCAGTCACTCCTACGAGCAGTACTTC.

This rearrangement joins TRBV4-1 to TRBJ1-4; the D gene is possibly TRBD1 (5 bases). The CDR3 has 14 amino acids. V was trimmed by 2 bases and J by 6 bases, leaving 10 bases between them. Germline CDR1 is MGHRA and CDR2 is YSYEKL. The DNA for the CDR3 is TGCGCCAGCAGCCAAACCGGGACTTATGAAAAACTGTTTTTT. Translated: CASSQTGTYEKLFF.

The chain recombines TRBV4-3 with TRBJ2-5; 13 bases map to TRBD2. Germline CDR1 is LGHNA and CDR2 is YSLEER. V was clipped by 4 bases and J by 5 bases; unmatched bases: 4. The CDR3 has 15 amino acids. The CDR3 is CASSLGLAGVETQYF. In DNA, the CDR3 is TGCGCCAGCAGCCTTGGACTAGCGGGGGTGGAGACCCAGTACTTC.

The V and J genes are TRBV7-2 and TRBJ2-7; D is possibly TRBD1 (6 bases). CDR1 is SGHTA and CDR2 is FQGNSA in the germline V gene. The V and J ends lost 2 bases and 9 bases respectively, with 14 bases between them. The CDR3 has 13 residues. CDR3 nucleotides: TGTGCCAGCAGCTTAACCATGGACAGACCGCAGTACTTC. It translates to CASSLTMDRPQYF.

This clone has a count of ten or more. V usage is TRBV6-2 or TRBV6-3 and J usage is TRBJ2-7; TRBD1 might be the D (6 bases). Germline V gene sequence: CDR1 MNHEY, CDR2 SVGEGT. V lost 5 bases to trimming and J lost 7 bases, with 18 bases between them. The CDR3 contains 14 residues. CDR3 nucleotides: TGTGCCAGCAGTCAGGGGTGGGAGACCTCGGAGCAGTACTTC. It translates to CASSQGWETSEQYF.

The V gene is TRBV7-8, the J gene TRBJ2-3; tentative D call: TRBD2 (6 bases). The CDR3 runs 16 residues. V was pared by 2 bases and J by 5 bases, with 17 bases between. The germline gives CDR1 SGHVS, CDR2 FQNEAQ. DNA for the CDR3: TGTGCCAGCAGCTTATTGGGCCTGGGGGGTAGAGATACGCAGTATTTT. Encoded protein: CASSLLGLGGRDTQYF. The full variable domain, its missing parts supplied by reference TRBV7-8 and TRBJ2-3, is GAGVSQSPRYKVAKRGQDVALRCDPISGHVSLFWYQQALGQGPEFLTYFQNEAQLDKSGLPSDRFFAERPEGSVSTLKIQRTQQEDSAVYLCASSLLGLGGRDTQYFGPGTRLTVL.

The chain has TRBV19 and TRBJ2-5; 10 bases align to TRBD1. V lost 5 bases and J lost 5; bases outside the gene matches: 5. CDR1 LNHDA and CDR2 SQIVND come from the germline V gene (reference sequence). The length of the CDR3 is 14 residues. CDR3 residues: CASSPSGQGETQYF. In nucleotides, the CDR3 is TGTGCCAGTAGTCCCTCGGGACAGGGGGAGACCCAGTACTTC.

The chain links TRBV5-1 to TRBJ1-6; unclear D gene. The V end was cut by 0 bases, the J end by 10 bases, with 11 bases between. The CDR3 totals 14 residues. In germline, CDR1 is SGHRS, CDR2 YFSETQ. The CDR3 here is CASSLETVGSPLHF. CDR3 bases: TGCGCCAGCAGCTTGGAGACGGTGGGCTCACCCCTCCACTTT.

The chain's CDR3 is CASSLSGGNTDTQYF. The CDR3 nucleotides read TGCGCCAGCAGCTTAAGCGGGGGGAACACAGATACGCAGTATTTT. The chain is built from TRBV5-1 and TRBJ2-3, with 9 bases fitting TRBD2. V lost 2 bases and J lost 2; bases outside the gene matches: 3. CDR3 size: 15 residues. Germline V lookup: CDR1 SGHRS, CDR2 YFSETQ. The full variable domain, its missing parts supplied by reference TRBV5-1 and TRBJ2-3, is KAGVTQTPRYLIKTRGQQVTLSCSPISGHRSVSWYQQTPGQGLQFLFEYFSETQRNKGNFPGRFSGRQFSNSRSEMNVSTLELGDSALYLCASSLSGGNTDTQYFGPGTRLTVL.

The rearrangement joins TRBV19 to TRBJ1-5; D remains ambiguous. Deletions cut 5 bases from V and 4 bases from J, with 15 bases between. Germline V lookup: CDR1 LNHDA, CDR2 SQIVND (reference sequence). The CDR3 loop spans 15 amino acids. The CDR3 coding sequence is TGTGCCAGTAGTCCGCGGGCCGCTTATAATCAGCCCCAGCATTTT. This gives the protein CASSPRAAYNQPQHF. The full variable domain, its missing parts supplied by reference TRBV19 and TRBJ1-5, is DGGITQSPKYLFRKEGQNVTLSCEQNLNHDAMYWYRQDPGQGLRLIYYSQIVNDFQKGDIAEGYSVSREKKESFPLTVTSAQKNPTAFYLCASSPRAAYNQPQHFGDGTRLSIL.

This chain links TRBV19 with TRBJ1-2, with D possibly matching TRBD1 (6 bases). Germline V gives CDR1 LNHDA, CDR2 SQIVND (reference sequence). The CDR3 spans 15 residues. With 3 bases removed from V and 8 bases from J, the gap between germline ends came to 19 bases. The CDR3 DNA reads as TGTGCCAGTAGTATCCGTGGGACAATCCTATTCGGCTACACCTTC. Amino acid sequence: CASSIRGTILFGYTF.

The rearrangement uses TRBV5-1 and TRBJ2-2; possible D gene TRBD2, 5 bases. CDR1 and CDR2 from the germline V gene are SGHRS and YFSETQ. Between the trimmed V and J ends, which lost 5 bases and 2 bases, there was a span of 10 bases. The length of the CDR3 is 14 residues. CDR3 sequence: CASRYEGNTGELFF. CDR3 in DNA: TGCGCCAGCAGATACGAGGGAAACACCGGGGAGCTGTTTTTT.

V gene TRBV7-9 combines with J gene TRBJ1-2, with TRBD1 matching 9 bases. Looked up from germline, CDR1 is SEHNR and CDR2 is FQNEAQ (reference sequence). The CDR3 loop spans 15 amino acids. V trimming: 5 bases; J trimming: 7 bases; junction bases outside the gene matches: 11. CDR3: CASSPSQGATPGYTF. CDR3 nucleotide sequence: TGTGCCAGCAGCCCATCACAGGGGGCCACTCCTGGCTACACCTTC.